This TCR beta chain was recovered during a study of blood T cell repertoires in COVID-19. Looking at the study overall: Spain, Italy and the United States supplied samples that represented acute and convalescent COVID-19.

TCRdb's table, derived via immunoSEQ multiplex PCR, lists solely in-frame clones and lacks some. This repertoire shows about 50,000 clones, approximately 86% found once; its top ten account for approximately 3%. CDR3 length equals 18 residues. With V trimmed by 1 base and J by 5 bases, 10 bases remained unmatched. From germline, CDR1 is SGHDN and CDR2 FVKESK. Sample: PBMCs or T cells enriched from blood (not recorded which). The clonotype comes from a woman aged 45-59 years who had recovered from COVID-19. V gene TRBV14 combines with J gene TRBJ2-1, with 11 bases lining up with TRBD2. CDR3 sequence (DNA): TGTGCCAGCAGCCAAGGAAGTCGACTAGCGGGGCTGCACAATGAGCAGTTCTTC. It specifies CASSQGSRLAGLHNEQFF.